This is a list of T cell receptor beta chains from one sample in a study of tumor T cells in aggressive B-cell lymphoma. The protocol was immunoSEQ multiplex PCR, while the TCRdb copy is restricted to in-frame clones and leaves out a portion. Among 3,000 to 4,500 clones listed, 94% were seen once. The sample comprised tumor tissue. The receptor source for this set is an adult with diffuse large B cell lymphoma. The conserved cysteine and the conserved F or W are not part of the CDR3 here. Each record gives: J gene, V gene, CDR3 protein.

TRBJ1-4	TRBV19	ASQRGLNEKLF
TRBJ2-5	TRBV18	ASSRGQGGETQY
TRBJ1-2	TRBV4-3	ASSQERGGRNYGYT
TRBJ2-1	TRBV4-2	ASSQDKDYLVDEQF
TRBJ2-3	TRBV10-3	AISDAGTSGADTQY
TRBJ2-5	TRBV7-2	ASSLGGSQETQY
TRBJ1-2	TRBV11-2	ASSAPKRGYT
TRBJ1-2	TRBV2	ASRSGVRGYGYT
TRBJ2-7	TRBV5-1	ASSLGGLQAREQY
TRBJ1-1	TRBV5-1	ASSVGQVITEAF